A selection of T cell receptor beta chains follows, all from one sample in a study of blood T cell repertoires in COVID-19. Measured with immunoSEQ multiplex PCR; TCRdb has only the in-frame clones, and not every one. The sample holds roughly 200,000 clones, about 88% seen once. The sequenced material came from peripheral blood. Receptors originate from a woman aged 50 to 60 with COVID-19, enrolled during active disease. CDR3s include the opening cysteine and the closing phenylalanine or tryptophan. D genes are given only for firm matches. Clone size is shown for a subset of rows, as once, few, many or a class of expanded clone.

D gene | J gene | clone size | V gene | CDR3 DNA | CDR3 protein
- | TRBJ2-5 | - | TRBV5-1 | TGCGCCAGCAGCTTGGAACCTAGGTGGGAGACCCAGTACTTC | CASSLEPRWETQYF
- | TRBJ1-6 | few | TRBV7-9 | TGTGCCAGCAGCTTTTCTCCAGCCGGGTACTTT | CASSFSPAGYF
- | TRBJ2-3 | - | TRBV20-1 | TGCAGTGCTAGTAGGACAGTAGATACGCAGTATTTT | CSASRTVDTQYF
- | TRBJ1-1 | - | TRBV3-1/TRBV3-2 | TGTGCCAGCAGCCAAGTTGAGGGGGGGCGGTCAAAAGCTTTCTTT | CASSQVEGGRSKAFF
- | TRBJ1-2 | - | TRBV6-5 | TGTGCCATCAGTAGGGGAAACTATGGCTACACCTTC | CAISRGNYGYTF
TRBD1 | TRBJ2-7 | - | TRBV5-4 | TGTGCCAGCAGCTTGGGAGGGACAGGGCCCCCCTACGAGCAGTACTTC | CASSLGGTGPPYEQYF
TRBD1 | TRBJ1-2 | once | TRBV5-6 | TGTGCCAGCAGCTATCCGGACAGGGGTAGGGCGAACTATGGCTACACCTTC | CASSYPDRGRANYGYTF
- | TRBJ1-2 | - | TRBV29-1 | TGCAGCGTTGGGTCGGACTCCCATGGCTACACCTTC | CSVGSDSHGYTF
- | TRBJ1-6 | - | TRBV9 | TGTGCCAGCAGCGTAGTGGCAGAAAATTCACCCCTCCACTTT | CASSVVAENSPLHF
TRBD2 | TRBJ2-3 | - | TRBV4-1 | TGCGCCAGCGGGGGGGTAGCGGGGTTCACAGATACGCAGTATTTT | CASGGVAGFTDTQYF
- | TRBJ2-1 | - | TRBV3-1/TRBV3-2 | TGTGCCAGCAGCCAAGAACGAGGAGTCCGTATCAATGAGCAGTTCTTC | CASSQERGVRINEQFF
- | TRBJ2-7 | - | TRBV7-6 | TGTGCCAGCAGCTCCCCCTTAGGGGCTCGGTACGAGCAGTACTTC | CASSSPLGARYEQYF
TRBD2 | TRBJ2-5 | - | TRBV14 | TGTGCCAGCAGCCAAGGGACTAGCGAAGCGGTGGAGACCCAGTACTTC | CASSQGTSEAVETQYF
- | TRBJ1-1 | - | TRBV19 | TGTGCCAGTAGTCCCCCTTGGGGGCGCAGACCCACTGAAGCTTTCTTT | CASSPPWGRRPTEAFF
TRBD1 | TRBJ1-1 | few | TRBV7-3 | TGTGCCAGCAGCGAACGCCCCAGGGGACAGGGAGGCACTGAAGCTTTCTTT | CASSERPRGQGGTEAFF
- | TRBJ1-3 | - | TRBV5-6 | TGTGCCAGCAGCCTCCAGGGTCCATTCTCTGGAAACACCATATATTTT | CASSLQGPFSGNTIYF
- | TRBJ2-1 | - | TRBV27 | TGTGCCAGCAGTGCAGGGTACAATGAGCAGTTCTTC | CASSAGYNEQFF
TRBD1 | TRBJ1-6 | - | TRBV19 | TGTGCCAGTAGTCACAGGGGCGAGGATTCACCCCTCCACTTT | CASSHRGEDSPLHF
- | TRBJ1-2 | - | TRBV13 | TGTGCCAGCACCTCAGCGGGGGGGCGGAACTATGGCTACACCTTC | CASTSAGGRNYGYTF
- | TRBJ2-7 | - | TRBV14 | TGTGCCAGCAGCCAGGCCTCAGTGGCGGGCTACGAGCAGTACTTC | CASSQASVAGYEQYF
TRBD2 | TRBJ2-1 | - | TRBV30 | TGTGCCTGGAGTCCGACTAGCGGGGGGTACAATGAGCAGTTCTTC | CAWSPTSGGYNEQFF
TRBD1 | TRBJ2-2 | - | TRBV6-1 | TGTGCCAGCAGTGGAGACAGGGTGTGGCGCACCGGGGAGCTGTTTTTT | CASSGDRVWRTGELFF
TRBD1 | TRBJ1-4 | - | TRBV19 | TGTGCCAGTAGTCCGGGGGACAGCCCAGACGGTGAAAAACTGTTTTTT | CASSPGDSPDGEKLFF
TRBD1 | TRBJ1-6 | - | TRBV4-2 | TGTGCCAGCAGCCCGGGACAGGATACGTGGAATTCACCCCTCCACTTT | CASSPGQDTWNSPLHF
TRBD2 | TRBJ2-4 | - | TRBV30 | TGTGCCTGGAGTCCCCGTACCGGGGGGAGACTAGCCAAAAACATTCAGTACTTC | CAWSPRTGGRLAKNIQYF
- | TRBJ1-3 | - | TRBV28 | TGTGCCAGCAGTTTATCGGCCACTGCGGCTGGAAACACCATATATTTT | CASSLSATAAGNTIYF
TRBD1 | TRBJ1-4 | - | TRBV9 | TGTGCCAGCAGCTCTGGACAGGGGCGTGAAAAACTGTTTTTT | CASSSGQGREKLFF
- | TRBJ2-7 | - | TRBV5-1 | TGCGCCAGCAGCTTGGATCCTCACAGGGTGAACGAGCAGTACTTC | CASSLDPHRVNEQYF
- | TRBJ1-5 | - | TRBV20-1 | TGCAGTGCTAGTCTGGCTGGCAATCAGCCCCAGCATTTT | CSASLAGNQPQHF
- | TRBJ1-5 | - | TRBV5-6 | TGTGCCAGCAGCTTATCGGTGTATAGCAATCAGCCCCAGCATTTT | CASSLSVYSNQPQHF
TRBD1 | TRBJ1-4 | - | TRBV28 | TGTGCCAGCAGTTTAAGCGGGACAGGGTCGGGAAAACTGTTTTTT | CASSLSGTGSGKLFF
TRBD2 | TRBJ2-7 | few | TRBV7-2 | TGTGCCAGCAGCTTGACACTAGCGGGGGGCTACGAGCAGTACTTC | CASSLTLAGGYEQYF
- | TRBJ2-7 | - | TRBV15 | TGTGCCACCAGCAGGGACAGCTACGAGCAGTACTTC | CATSRDSYEQYF
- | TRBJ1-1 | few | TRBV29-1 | TGCAGCGTTGTAGGGGAAATGAACACTGAAGCTTTCTTT | CSVVGEMNTEAFF
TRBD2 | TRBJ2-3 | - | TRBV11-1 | TGTGCCAGCAGCTTTGGGGGGGTCGTCACAGATACGCAGTATTTT | CASSFGGVVTDTQYF
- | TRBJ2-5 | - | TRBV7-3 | TGTGCCAGCAGCTTAAATCCGGGTAGGGAGACCCAGTACTTC | CASSLNPGRETQYF
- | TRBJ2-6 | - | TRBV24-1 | TGTGCCACCAGTGATCCTACCCCAGGGTTAGGGGCCAACGTCCTGACTTTC | CATSDPTPGLGANVLTF
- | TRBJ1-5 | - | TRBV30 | TGTGCCTGGAGTGTGGGGAGGGATGCTCAGCCCCAGCATTTT | CAWSVGRDAQPQHF
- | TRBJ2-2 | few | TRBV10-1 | TGCGCCAGACATTCTAACAGGGACGCCGGGGAGCTGTTTTTT | CARHSNRDAGELFF
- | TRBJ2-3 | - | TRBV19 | TGTGCCAGTAGTATAGCTACAGGGACAGATACGCAGTATTTT | CASSIATGTDTQYF
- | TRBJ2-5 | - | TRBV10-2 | TGCGCCTCCTCGGAGGTGGTCCGGGAGACCCAGTACTTC | CASSEVVRETQYF
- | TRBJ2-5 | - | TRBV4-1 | TGCGCCAGCAGCCAAGATAGCACTACCCAAGAGACCCAGTACTTC | CASSQDSTTQETQYF
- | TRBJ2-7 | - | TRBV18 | TGTGCCAGCTCACCACGACAGTCCTACGAGCAGTACTTC | CASSPRQSYEQYF
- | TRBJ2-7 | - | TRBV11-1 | TGTGCCAGCAGCCGTAAACCGGACGGAGGATACGAGCAGTACTTC | CASSRKPDGGYEQYF
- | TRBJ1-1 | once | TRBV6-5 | TGTGCCACCCGACAGTCATTGAACACTGAAGCTTTCTTT | CATRQSLNTEAFF
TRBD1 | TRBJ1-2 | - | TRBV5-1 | TGCGCCAGCAGCTTCGGACAGGGTGGAAGCTATGGCTACACCTTC | CASSFGQGGSYGYTF
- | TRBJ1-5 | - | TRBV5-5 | TGTGCCAGCAGCTTGGCCGGAGTGAATCAGCCCCAGCATTTT | CASSLAGVNQPQHF
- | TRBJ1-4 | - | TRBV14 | TGTGCCAGCAGCCAAGATCAACTCGGGGATGAAAAACTGTTTTTT | CASSQDQLGDEKLFF
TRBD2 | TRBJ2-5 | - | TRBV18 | TGTGCCAGCTCACCACGTCCAGCGGGGCGAGAGACCCAGTACTTC | CASSPRPAGRETQYF
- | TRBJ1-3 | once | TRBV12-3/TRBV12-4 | TGTGCCAGCAGTTTGGGGGCAAACACCATATATTTT | CASSLGANTIYF
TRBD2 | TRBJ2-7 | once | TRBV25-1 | TGTGCCAGCAGGGCTGGGGGGGGTAGCCCCTACGAGCAGTACTTC | CASRAGGGSPYEQYF
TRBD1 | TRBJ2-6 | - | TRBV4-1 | TGCGCCAGCAGCCACTTAACAGGGGGATTGTCTGGGGCCAACGTCCTGACTTTC | CASSHLTGGLSGANVLTF